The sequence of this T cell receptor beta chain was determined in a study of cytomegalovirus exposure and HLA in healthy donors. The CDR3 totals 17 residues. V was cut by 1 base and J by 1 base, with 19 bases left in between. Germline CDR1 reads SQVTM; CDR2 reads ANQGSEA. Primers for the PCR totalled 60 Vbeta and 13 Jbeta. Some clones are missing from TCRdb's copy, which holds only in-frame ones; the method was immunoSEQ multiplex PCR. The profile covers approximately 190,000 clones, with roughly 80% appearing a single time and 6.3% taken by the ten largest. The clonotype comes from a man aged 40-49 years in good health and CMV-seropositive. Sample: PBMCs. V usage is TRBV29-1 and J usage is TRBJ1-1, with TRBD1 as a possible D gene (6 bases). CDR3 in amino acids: CSVEGGFKGGANTEAFF. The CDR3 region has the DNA TGCAGCGTTGAAGGGGGGTTTAAAGGGGGGGCGAACACTGAAGCTTTCTTT.